This T cell receptor beta chain is drawn from a study of T cells after yellow fever vaccination (dated by TCRdb to between 2019 and 2020). In the study overall: The SMART-Seq v4 Ultra Low Input RNA kit was used to prepare libraries from fractions with low cell numbers. Bulk TCR alpha and beta repertoires were sequenced longitudinally to track T-cell clones before and after primary and booster YFV17D yellow fever vaccination. Two healthy male donors, one aged 18 to 30 and one aged 30 to 40 years, made up the cohort. Blood was collected at multiple timepoints before and after primary and secondary immunization, and bulk PBMC replicates and cell subsets were isolated. Paper-wide results and their limitations: After the booster, most clones that had expanded after primary vaccination were detected again (approximately 96% of CD4 and over 75% of CD8), suggesting broad maintenance of memory. A small share of clonotypes occurred in both CD4 and CD8 compartments, likely arising from convergent recombination. Computational filtering was needed because FACS-sorted repertoires could contain abundant contaminating clonotypes from the bulk population. The secondary T-cell response was weaker than the primary response but faster, peaking on day 5 instead of day 15. Because the study included only a couple of donors, the extent to which the findings can be generalized is limited.

In the paper's terms, the treatment or condition label means: live attenuated yellow fever vaccine strain. PBMCs were isolated from peripheral blood using a standard Ficoll-Paque protocol. Dynabeads CD4 and CD8 positive selection kits were used to isolate CD4 and CD8 T-cell fractions. RNA was extracted with TriZol from bulk PBMCs, CD4 and CD8 fractions, and dextramer-positive and dextramer-negative fractions. Only a few counts were recorded for this clonotype. Its specific antigen is unknown. The input lacks base qualities; no much larger clone sits a single base away. The listed sequencing device is Illumina NovaSeq 6000. TCR cDNA was made using 5'RACE template switching, a step that added a universal primer site and unique molecular identifiers. Priming for cDNA synthesis came from both the TCR alpha and TCR beta constant segments. Libraries were amplified in two PCR steps, with sample barcodes and sequencing adapters added in the second step. Sequencing of the libraries was done on either Illumina HiSeq 2500 (2x100 bp) or NovaSeq (2x150 bp). The published analysis was carried out like this. Reads were demultiplexed and collapsed into UMI consensus sequences with MIGEC, and V(D)J alignment was performed with MiXCR. Vaccine-responding clonotypes were identified with edgeR using replicate PBMC samples, with FDR below 0.01 and a log2 fold change above 5 up to day 15 being required. Each bulk clonotype received a CD4 or CD8 identity based on whether the sequenced CD4 or CD8 repertoire contained that clonotype at higher abundance. Using fastp trimming at Q25 and MiXCR clonotype assembly, TCRdb reanalyzed the public sequencing data and kept in-frame beta chains. Rows with one shared CDR3 protein collapse into an entry with the most common genes and DNA. Here the V and J calls rest on TCRdb's processing, not on the authors' analysis. This sample has some 260,000 distinct CDR3 sequences in its table, and roughly 5.6% of those were observed once. The top ten hold around 3.3% of the sample.

Trimming removed 4 bases from V and 3 bases from J; the gene matches leave 5 bases unexplained. The CDR3 numbers 14 residues from cysteine through phenylalanine. The DNA shown is the 42-base CDR3, in frame from base 1. The germline V gene specifies KGHSH as CDR1 and LQKENI as CDR2. The sequencing used CD4+ T cells sorted from PBMCs, collected on the day of the yellow fever booster vaccination. The clonotype was recovered from a man between 18 and 35 years old who received the YFV17D yellow fever vaccine. The chain was built from TRBV18 and TRBJ2-7, with 8 junctional bases fitting TRBD1. The DNA is as follows: TGTGCCAGCTCACTTTCGGGACAGGACTACGAGCAGTACTTC. It specifies CASSLSGQDYEQYF.